This TCR beta chain is drawn from a study of shared clonotypes between healthy human individuals. The assay was immunoSEQ multiplex PCR, and TCRdb's table has in-frame clones only and misses some. The sample records approximately 440,000 clones, approximately 71% being singletons. The CDR3 loop spans 13 amino acids. The germline gives CDR1 KGHSH, CDR2 LQKENI. Trimming shortened V by 0 bases and J by 4 bases, and 5 bases separated the two germline ends. The sample holds a few counts of this clone. Other DNA sequences from this sample encode an identical CDR3 as well. This TCR was sampled from a woman in her thirties or forties in good health. Some clones in this sample may be carry-over from other donors' samples. The chain carries TRBV18 and TRBJ2-3; the D is unclear. Material for sequencing was PBMCs. DNA for the CDR3: TGTGCCAGCTCACCACCGGGGTCAGATACGCAGTATTTT. Protein product: CASSPPGSDTQYF.